These 14 T cell receptor beta chains came from one sample sequenced in a study of blood T cell repertoires in COVID-19. Repertoires were generated with immunoSEQ multiplex PCR, while TCRdb's copy carries only in-frame clones and drops some. The table shows about 110,000 clones, with 90% occurring only once. Sequenced input: peripheral blood. The receptors here all came from a human donor in a cohort sampled during active COVID-19.

This chain links TRBV10-3 with TRBJ1-1, with D possibly being TRBD1 (6 bases). With 1 base removed from V and 3 bases from J, the gap between germline ends came to 9 bases. The CDR3 totals 14 residues. Germline V gene sequence: CDR1 ENHRY, CDR2 SYGVKD. Written as DNA, the CDR3 is TGTGCCATCAGTGAGTTTGCAGGGGACACTGAAGCTTTCTTT. As protein: CAISEFAGDTEAFF.

Only a few counts were recorded for this clone. V is TRBV7-8 and J is TRBJ2-7; perhaps TRBD1 as D (6 bases). The V and J ends lost 4 bases and 7 bases respectively, with 17 bases between them. The CDR3 covers 14 residues. Germline V gene lookup returns CDR1 SGHVS and CDR2 FQNEAQ. CDR3 amino acids: CASSSIQQGMEQYF. The CDR3 DNA follows: TGTGCCAGCAGCTCCATCCAACAGGGAATGGAGCAGTACTTC.

This clone was seen a single time. The V call is TRBV19, the J call TRBJ2-6; a possible D gene is TRBD1 (6 bases). With 7 bases removed from V and 1 base from J, the gap between germline ends came to 17 bases. From germline, CDR1 is LNHDA and CDR2 SQIVND (reference sequence). This CDR3 contains 17 residues. CDR3 coding DNA: TGTGCCAGTATAGGCCCACTCAGGGGATCTGGGGCCAACGTCCTGACTTTC. It is translated as CASIGPLRGSGANVLTF.

V usage is TRBV19 and J usage is TRBJ2-5; D is perhaps TRBD1 (7 bases). Germline CDR1 and CDR2: LNHDA and SQIVND (reference sequence). V lost 6 bases and J lost 2, with 19 bases in between. The CDR3 extends over 16 amino acids. The CDR3 DNA reads TGTGCCAGTAGCTGGGGGAGGAGGGGGCGACAAGAGACCCAGTACTTC. Translating it yields CASSWGRRGRQETQYF.

This chain uses TRBV4-2 with TRBJ2-7, with D tentatively TRBD2 (6 bases). The V and J ends lost 3 bases and 8 bases respectively, with 17 bases between them. Germline V gives CDR1 LGHNA, CDR2 YNFKEQ. This CDR3 spans 14 amino acids. CDR3 region: CASSQERWGVQQYF. The CDR3 region has the DNA TGTGCCAGCAGCCAGGAAAGGTGGGGGGTACAGCAGTACTTC.

This chain uses TRBV5-6 with TRBJ2-1, with 11 bases identical to TRBD2. The CDR3 is 18 residues long. Trimming removed 4 bases from V and 0 bases from J; junction bases left unmatched: 9. The germline V gene has CDR1 SGHDT and CDR2 YYEEEE. The CDR3 sequence is CASSPRLAGFSSYNEQFF. For the CDR3, the DNA is TGTGCCAGCAGCCCCCGACTAGCGGGATTCAGCTCCTACAATGAGCAGTTCTTC.

This rearrangement joins TRBV29-1 to TRBJ2-5; 8 positions agree with TRBD2. V shed 6 bases and J 5 bases; nucleotides not matched to a gene: 5. The CDR3 spans 12 residues. Germline CDR1 is SQVTM and CDR2 is ANQGSEA. CDR3: CSVGLALETQYF. CDR3 DNA sequence: TGCAGCGTCGGACTAGCCTTGGAGACCCAGTACTTC.

The chain is built from TRBV27 and TRBJ1-4; 11 positions agree with TRBD1. V was pared by 6 bases and J by 12 bases, with 9 bases of the junction left unmatched. The CDR3 runs 14 residues. Germline V gene lookup returns CDR1 MNHEY and CDR2 SMNVEV (reference sequence). The CDR3 here is CASRKPGQGEQLFF. CDR3 nucleotides: TGTGCCAGCAGGAAACCGGGACAGGGGGAACAACTGTTTTTT.

The V gene is TRBV7-2, the J gene TRBJ2-5; D is perhaps TRBD2 (5 bases). The CDR3 has 15 residues. The germline gives CDR1 SGHTA, CDR2 FQGNSA. V lost 1 base and J 2 bases, leaving 11 bases between the germline ends. DNA of the CDR3: TGTGCCAGCAGCTTAGAGGTAGCGAAGCAAGAGACCCAGTACTTC. Protein sequence: CASSLEVAKQETQYF.

V is TRBV3-1 (or the pseudogene TRBV3-2) and J is TRBJ2-1; 9 bases are shared with TRBD2. Germline-derived CDR1 and CDR2 are LGHDT and YNNKEL (reference sequence). V lost 2 bases and J lost 5; bases outside the gene matches: 19. CDR3 length: 20 residues. The CDR3 here is CASSQLSRRVAGDQNNEQFF. Here the CDR3 DNA reads TGTGCCAGCAGCCAATTAAGTAGGAGGGTAGCGGGGGACCAAAACAATGAGCAGTTCTTC.

The V gene is TRBV25-1, the J gene TRBJ2-2; D possibly corresponds to TRBD2 (5 bases). Germline CDR1 MGHDK, CDR2 SYGVNS. This CDR3 contains 14 residues. Trimming left V 5 bases short and J 8 bases short, with 15 bases between. The CDR3: CASSRGSRQGELFF. The CDR3 DNA sequence: TGTGCCAGCAGTAGAGGGAGCCGCCAAGGGGAGCTGTTTTTT.

CDR3 sequence: CSVEDRADTQYF. The CDR3, as DNA: TGCAGCGTTGAAGACAGGGCCGATACGCAGTATTTT. The chain couples TRBV29-1 to TRBJ2-3; tentatively, D is TRBD1 (5 bases). The CDR3 length is 12 residues. CDR1 and CDR2 (germline): SQVTM, ANQGSEA. The V and J ends lost 0 bases and 6 bases respectively, with 7 bases between them.

The CDR3 DNA reads as TGTGCCAGCAGCATGGACAGATCTACACAAGAGACCCAGTACTTC. Its translation: CASSMDRSTQETQYF. The gene calls are TRBV5-4 and TRBJ2-5; a weak D match, TRBD1 (6 bases). Germline values: CDR1 SGHNT, CDR2 YYREEE (reference sequence). V was trimmed by 4 bases and J by 2 bases, leaving 15 bases between them. CDR3 length: 15 residues. Using reference TRBV5-4 and TRBJ2-5 for the parts outside the CDR3, the full variable domain is ETGVTQSPTHLIKTRGQQVTLRCSSQSGHNTVSWYQQALGQGPQFIFQYYREEENGRGNFPPRFSGLQFPNYSSELNVNALELDDSALYLCASSMDRSTQETQYFGPGTRLLVL.

This chain uses TRBV9 with TRBJ2-3; a weak D match, TRBD2 (5 bases). This CDR3 is built from 16 residues. Germline V lookup: CDR1 SGDLS, CDR2 YYNGEE. The V gene lost 3 bases and the J gene lost 0 bases, with 14 bases spanning the gap. The CDR3: CASSATPGTSTDTQYF. The DNA of the CDR3 is TGTGCCAGCAGCGCGACCCCGGGAACTAGCACAGATACGCAGTATTTT.